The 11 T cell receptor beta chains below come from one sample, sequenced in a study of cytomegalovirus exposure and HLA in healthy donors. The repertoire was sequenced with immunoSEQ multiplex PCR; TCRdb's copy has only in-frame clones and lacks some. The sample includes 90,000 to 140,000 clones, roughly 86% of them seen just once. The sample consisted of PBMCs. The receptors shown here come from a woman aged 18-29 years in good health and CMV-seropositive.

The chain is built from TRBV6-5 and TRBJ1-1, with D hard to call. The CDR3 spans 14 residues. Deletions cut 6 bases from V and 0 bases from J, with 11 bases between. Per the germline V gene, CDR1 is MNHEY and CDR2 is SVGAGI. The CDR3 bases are TGTGCCAGCAGCAAAACAGTGATGAACACTGAAGCTTTCTTT. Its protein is CASSKTVMNTEAFF.

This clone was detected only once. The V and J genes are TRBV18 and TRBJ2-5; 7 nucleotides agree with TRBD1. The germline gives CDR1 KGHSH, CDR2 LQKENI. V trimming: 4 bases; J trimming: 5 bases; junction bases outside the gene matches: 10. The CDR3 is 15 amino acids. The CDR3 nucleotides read TGTGCCAGCTCACTAATCGACAGGGATTGGGAGACCCAGTACTTC. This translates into CASSLIDRDWETQYF.

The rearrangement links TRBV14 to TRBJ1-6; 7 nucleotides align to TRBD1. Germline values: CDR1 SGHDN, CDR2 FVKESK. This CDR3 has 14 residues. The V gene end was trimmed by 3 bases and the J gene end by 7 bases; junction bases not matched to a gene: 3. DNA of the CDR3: TGTGCCAGCAGCCAGGGACAGTTCAATTCACCCCTCCACTTT. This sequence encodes CASSQGQFNSPLHF.

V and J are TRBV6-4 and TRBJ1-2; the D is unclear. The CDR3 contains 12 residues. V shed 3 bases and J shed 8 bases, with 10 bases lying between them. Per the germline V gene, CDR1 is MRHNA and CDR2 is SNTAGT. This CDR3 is CASSEVGGGYTF. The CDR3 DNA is TGTGCCAGCAGTGAAGTCGGAGGCGGCTACACCTTC.

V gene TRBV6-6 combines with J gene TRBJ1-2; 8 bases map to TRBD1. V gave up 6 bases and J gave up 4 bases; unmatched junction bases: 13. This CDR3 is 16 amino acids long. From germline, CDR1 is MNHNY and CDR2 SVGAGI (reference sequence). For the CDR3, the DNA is TGTGCCAGCAGCACCCAGCGGGCAGGGGGCTTCTATGGCTACACCTTC. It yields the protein CASSTQRAGGFYGYTF.

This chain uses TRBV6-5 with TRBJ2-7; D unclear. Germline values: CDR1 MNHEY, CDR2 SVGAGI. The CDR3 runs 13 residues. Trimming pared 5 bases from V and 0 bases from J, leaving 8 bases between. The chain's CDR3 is CASSPSSSYEQYF. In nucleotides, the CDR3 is TGTGCCAGCAGTCCCTCCTCCTCCTACGAGCAGTACTTC.

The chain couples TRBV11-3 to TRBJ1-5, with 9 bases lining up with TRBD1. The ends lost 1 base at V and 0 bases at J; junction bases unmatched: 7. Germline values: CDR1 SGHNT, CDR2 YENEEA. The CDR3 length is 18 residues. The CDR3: CASSLGDRVLYSNQPQHF. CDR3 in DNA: TGTGCCAGCAGCTTAGGGGACAGGGTCCTTTATAGCAATCAGCCCCAGCATTTT.

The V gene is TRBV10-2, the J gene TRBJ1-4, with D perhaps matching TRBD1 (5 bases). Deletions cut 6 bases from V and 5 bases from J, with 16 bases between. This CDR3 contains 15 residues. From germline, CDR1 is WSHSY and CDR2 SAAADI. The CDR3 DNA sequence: TGCGCCAGCAGAAATTGGGGGACTGTCAATGAAAAACTGTTTTTT. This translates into CASRNWGTVNEKLFF.

CDR3 protein: CASSMIAGSYNEQFF. Here the CDR3 DNA reads TGTGCCAGTAGTATGATAGCCGGCTCCTACAATGAGCAGTTCTTC. This rearrangement joins TRBV19 to TRBJ2-1, with D hard to call. The CDR3 sequence is 15 residues long. The V gene lost 3 bases and the J gene lost 0 bases, with 9 bases spanning the gap. Germline CDR1 is LNHDA and CDR2 is SQIVND (reference sequence).

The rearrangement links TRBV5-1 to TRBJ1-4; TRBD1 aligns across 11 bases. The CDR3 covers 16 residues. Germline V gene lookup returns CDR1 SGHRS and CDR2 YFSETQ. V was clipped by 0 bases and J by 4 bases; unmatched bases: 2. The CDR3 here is CASSLADRGLNEKLFF. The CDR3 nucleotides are TGCGCCAGCAGCTTGGCGGACAGGGGGCTTAATGAAAAACTGTTTTTT.

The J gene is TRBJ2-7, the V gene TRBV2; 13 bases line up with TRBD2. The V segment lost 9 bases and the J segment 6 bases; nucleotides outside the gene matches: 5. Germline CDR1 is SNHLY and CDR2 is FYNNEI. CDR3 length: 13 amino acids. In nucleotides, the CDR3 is TGTGCCAGGCAGAGACTAGCGGGAGGCGAGCAGTACTTC. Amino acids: CARQRLAGGEQYF.